The clone carrying this TCR beta chain came up many times. Antigen specificity is unknown. TCRdb processed the reads anew with MiXCR; each CDR3 protein has one entry. Here the sample spans hundreds of thousands of distinct CDR3 sequences, 15% to 20% being singletons. The data were obtained in a study of T cell repertoires in cytomegalovirus infection. Study details: Matching HLA type and CMV infection were both indicated by public TCR beta signatures. Whole-study findings and limits: Dominant in the ex vivo response were TCR beta clonotypes restricted by HLA-C and specific for CMV.

The sample was PBMCs. The TCR sequence derives from a human donor in good health (CMV status not recorded). Some clones in this sample may be carry-over from other donors' samples.

The CDR3 is CASSSVTGTNLASPLHF. CDR3 sequence (DNA): TGTGCCAGCAGCTCTGTCACCGGGACAAATTTGGCTTCACCCCTCCACTTT. The chain combines TRBV7-2 with TRBJ1-6, with a tentative D call TRBD1 (6 bases). V was clipped by 4 bases and J by 9 bases, with 22 bases between them. This CDR3 contains 17 residues. Germline loops: CDR1 SGHTA, CDR2 FQGNSA.